What follows is one TCR beta chain and its context. Other nucleotide sequences from this sample produce the same CDR3. With 0 bases removed from V and 5 bases from J, the gap between germline ends came to 14 bases. The V gene's germline CDR1 is SGHRS and CDR2 YFSETQ. This CDR3 spans 15 amino acids. The method was immunoSEQ multiplex PCR; TCRdb's version includes in-frame clones alone and lacks a portion of them. The sample yields over 2 million clones, around 90% seen once. The record originates from a study of shared clonotypes between healthy human individuals. The origin of this receptor is a man aged 18 to 30 in good health. Some clones in this sample may be carry-over from other donors' samples. The sample comprised naive CD4+ T cells from PBMCs. Subset indicated: CD45RA+ positively selected. The rearrangement uses TRBV5-1 and TRBJ2-5; D perhaps matches TRBD2 (7 bases). CDR3 region: CASSLEGGRSETQYF. In DNA, the CDR3 is TGCGCCAGCAGCTTGGAGGGGGGGCGCTCGGAGACCCAGTACTTC.